This T cell receptor beta chain was retrieved from a study of vaccination and CD4 T cells after COVID-19 (dated by TCRdb to 2022 to 2024). Background for the entire study: Convalescent patients had a positive SARS-CoV-2 result on nasal swab PCR, and of these patients, fewer than ten had mild disease and one had severe disease. In the convalescent cohort there were six males and four females, among whom were two Hispanic individuals, seven Caucasians, two Asians and one multiracial person. Participants received two doses of either the Pfizer-BioNTech BNT162b2 vaccine (n=8) or the Moderna mRNA-1273 vaccine (n=2). Post-COVID blood samples were collected from convalescent patients a median of around 100 days after diagnosis, with a range of roughly 30 to 170 days. The time from the second vaccine dose to post-vaccine blood sampling had a median of roughly 70 days and ranged from roughly 12 to 241 days. Overlapping spike peptide pools from SARS-CoV-2 and from the common cold coronaviruses HCoV-NL63, HCoV-OC43 and HCoV-229E were used as culture stimuli. Control cultures used a CEFX viral epitope pool as positive control, an HIV-1 Nef peptide pool as negative control, or no peptide. In 10 COVID-19 convalescent patients and several infection-naive healthy vaccine recipients, the spike-specific CD4+ TCR repertoire before mRNA vaccination was compared with the repertoire after mRNA vaccination. Here is what the overall study found, with its caveats: In convalescent patients, nearly all vaccine-specific clones (304 of 307) were found to be mono-reactive for SARS-CoV-2 spike rather than cross-reactive with common cold coronaviruses. Only a relatively small number of convalescent patients were included in the study, and early timepoints following natural infection were not analyzed. In convalescent patients, a median roughly 85% of post-vaccine SARS-CoV-2-reactive clones were detected only after vaccination, and vaccine-specific priming was suggested by this finding. Although the median number of SARS-CoV-2-reactive clonotypes went up from fewer than 25 after infection to 38 after vaccination, the increase was not significant.

Per the publication, the treatment or condition label means: approximately 10-day PBMC culture with coronavirus spike peptide pools or control peptides (ViraFEST assay). The ViraFEST assay, used in the study, expanded antigen-specific T cells with peptide pools and then identified the expanded clonotypes through TCR sequencing. The positive SARS-CoV-2 PCR tests of the convalescent patients were dated from March to December 2020, before the Alpha, Beta and Delta variants emerged in the United States. Each well held two million PBMCs cultured with approximately 10 ug/ml peptide pools in IMDM containing approximately 5% human AB serum and roughly 9.3 IU/ml IL-2. On days 3 and 7, half of the culture medium was replaced with fresh IL-2-containing medium. Once the cells had been in culture for less than 11 days, the EasySep CD4+ T cell isolation kit was used to isolate CD4+ T cells by negative selection. Ficoll-Paque Plus gradient centrifugation was used to isolate PBMCs from whole blood, and the isolated PBMCs were then either used fresh or cryopreserved at -140C. Each culture condition was generally run in triplicate wells.

This clonotype is characterized as large (0.1 to 1%). It lacks a known antigen. One base away there is no much larger clone; base qualities are not given. Library preparation used PCR. At the Johns Hopkins FTIC core, DNA from the cultured CD4+ T cells underwent TCR sequencing with the Oncomine TCR Beta short-read assay. The QIAamp micro DNA kit was used to extract genomic DNA from the cultured CD4+ T cells. The Oncomine TCR Beta libraries from cultured CD4+ T cells were pooled using unique dual indexes and then sequenced on an Illumina iSeq 100. On the authors' methods: Non-productive sequences were filtered out, and CDR3s that did not start with C, did not end with F or W, or were shorter than 7 amino acids were discarded. Antigen-specific clonotypes were identified with the MANAFEST web application by comparing peptide-stimulated wells with reference and other culture wells. For a clone to be called positive, the clone needed an FDR below 0.05, an odds ratio above 5, and a productive frequency above 0.1% in at least two of three replicate wells. A clonotype counted as cross-reactive if it showed significant expansion both in the SARS-CoV-2 spike wells and in at least one common cold coronavirus spike condition. Levenshtein distances (stringdist) and unrooted phylogenetic trees (ape) in R version 3.6.1 were used to assess CDR3 homology. TCRdb took the public reads, trimmed them with fastp at Q25, ran MiXCR for clone calling and kept in-frame beta chains. Identical CDR3 proteins give one entry, which carries the most common genes and DNA. The V and J calls, along with clone size, are taken from TCRdb and not from the paper's own processing. A total of about 11,000 distinct CDR3 sequences appear in this sample, roughly 64% of them only once. Around 15% of the sample belongs to the ten largest clones.

The germline V gene provides CDR1 SNHLY and CDR2 FYNNEI. There are 14 amino acids in the CDR3, from cysteine to phenylalanine inclusive. Of the read, only the CDR3 DNA is kept; its 42 bases are in frame from base 1. V was cut back by 4 bases and J by 10 bases, leaving a gap of 14 bases between them. The receptor chain draws on TRBV2 and TRBJ1-6; no D segment can be confidently identified. The receptor was derived from a human donor who had recovered from COVID-19. Sequenced input: CD4+ T cells from blood, cultured in vitro. CDR3 loop: CASSVTVGGSPLHF. The DNA sequence is TGTGCCAGCAGTGTTACAGTGGGTGGATCACCCCTCCACTTT.